The rows below give T cell receptor beta chains drawn from one sample of a study of shared clonotypes between healthy human individuals. Generated by immunoSEQ multiplex PCR, the TCRdb table keeps only in-frame clones and is missing some. The table lists about 2 million clones, 95% of them singletons. The sample taken for sequencing was naive CD4+ T cells sorted from blood. The receptors were gathered from a man younger than 30 in good health. Both conserved end residues are part of each CDR3. A D gene is named only where the DNA matches it firmly. Not all rows give a size; the values are once, few, many and, for expanded clones, a class.

j_call clone_size v_call d_call cdr3_nt cdr3_aa
TRBJ2-3 . TRBV30 TRBD1 TGTGCCTGGAACAGGGGGCGCTCAGATACGCAGTATTTT CAWNRGRSDTQYF
TRBJ2-1 . TRBV6-1 . TGTGCCAGCATCCTCGACCAGAGCTCCTACAATGAGCAGTTCTTC CASILDQSSYNEQFF
TRBJ2-1 . TRBV6-1 TRBD2 TGTGCCAGCGATATAGCGGGAAGCCACAATGAGCAGTTCTTC CASDIAGSHNEQFF
TRBJ1-2 . TRBV4-1 TRBD1 TGCGCCAGCAGCCCGGGGGGACAGGGGAACTATGGCTACACCTTC CASSPGGQGNYGYTF
TRBJ1-2 . TRBV18 TRBD1 TGTGCCAGCTCACCGGACAGGGAGGGTGGCTACACCTTC CASSPDREGGYTF
TRBJ1-2 . TRBV28 TRBD1 TGTGCCAGCACCCCCGGGGGTCGGGCAGGGGGAAGTGGCTACACCTTC CASTPGGRAGGSGYTF
TRBJ1-1 . TRBV6-5 TRBD1 TGTGCCAGCAGTTACTCTAGGACAGGGACTGAAGCTTTCTTT CASSYSRTGTEAFF
TRBJ2-7 . TRBV11-2 . TGTGCCAGCAGCTTAGCGGGGCGTCTCTACGAGCAGTACTTC CASSLAGRLYEQYF
TRBJ1-2 once TRBV6-5 TRBD1 TGTGCCAGCAGTCGACAGGGGGCTGGCTACACCTTC CASSRQGAGYTF
TRBJ1-5 . TRBV28 . TGTGCCAGCAGTTTAACCGCCCCTGGGAATAGCAATCAGCCCCAGCATTTT CASSLTAPGNSNQPQHF
TRBJ2-5 . TRBV5-1 TRBD2 TGCGCCAGCAGCTTGGGGGGACTAGAGAAAGAGACCCAGTACTTC CASSLGGLEKETQYF
TRBJ2-5 . TRBV4-1 . TGCGCCAGCAGCATACCTGGGGGGGAGACCCAGTACTTC CASSIPGGETQYF
TRBJ1-2 . TRBV6-1 TRBD1 TGTGCCAGCAGTCATCGGGGACAGGGGGACTCTGGCTACACCTTC CASSHRGQGDSGYTF
TRBJ2-1 once TRBV29-1 TRBD2 TGCAGCGTCCCGTGGAGGGAGGGCCACCACAATGAGCAGTTCTTC CSVPWREGHHNEQFF
TRBJ1-5 . TRBV7-9 . TGTGCCAGCAGCTTAGAGGGGGGGAATCAGCCCCAGCATTTT CASSLEGGNQPQHF
TRBJ2-7 . TRBV28 . TGTGCCAGCAGTGAAGGCCTTGGGACCTACGAGCAGTACTTC CASSEGLGTYEQYF
TRBJ2-3 . TRBV25-1 TRBD2 TGTGCCAGCAGTGACAACGGCGGGAGGACAGATACGCAGTATTTT CASSDNGGRTDTQYF
TRBJ2-3 . TRBV6-5 TRBD1 TGTGCCAGCAGTTACCAGGGACAGGCATCAGATACGCAGTATTTT CASSYQGQASDTQYF
TRBJ1-3 once TRBV19 . TGTGCCAGTACCCCCGGCCCTGGGGGGTCGGGTGGAAACACCATATATTTT CASTPGPGGSGGNTIYF
TRBJ1-3 . TRBV6-5 TRBD1 TGTGCCAGCAGTTACGGGGCAGGGGGCACTGGAAACACCATATATTTT CASSYGAGGTGNTIYF
TRBJ1-1 . TRBV14 . TGTGCCAGCAAGTGGGGGTTAAACACTGAAGCTTTCTTT CASKWGLNTEAFF
TRBJ1-2 . TRBV2 . TGTGCCAGCAGCGGGGAGGGATATGGCTACACCTTC CASSGEGYGYTF
TRBJ1-1 . TRBV19 . TGTGCCAGTAGATTCCGGGACCGACGTCTGGTTGAAGCTTTCTTT CASRFRDRRLVEAFF
TRBJ1-2 . TRBV27 TRBD1 TGTGCCAGCAGTTTCAGGCGGGACAGGGGGCTAGGGGGCTACACCTTC CASSFRRDRGLGGYTF
TRBJ2-7 . TRBV10-3 TRBD2 TGTGCCATCAGTGGAGCGGTCGGGGAGGGGAATAGTTACGAGCAGTACTTC CAISGAVGEGNSYEQYF
TRBJ2-7 . TRBV4-3 . TGCGCCAGCAGCCAAGGGGTCCAGGTGAACTACGAGCAGTACTTC CASSQGVQVNYEQYF
TRBJ1-5 . TRBV28 . TGTGCCAGTAGTGGGGAGACAGGACTTAGCAATCAGCCCCAGCATTTT CASSGETGLSNQPQHF
TRBJ1-5 . TRBV12-5 TRBD1 TGTGCTAGTGGTTTGGGTACAGGGGGCAATCAGCCCCAGCATTTT CASGLGTGGNQPQHF
TRBJ2-1 . TRBV18 . TGTGCCAGCTCTCCTAAAGGGGGAGTAAGGAATGAGCAGTTCTTC CASSPKGGVRNEQFF
TRBJ2-3 . TRBV11-3 TRBD1 TGTGCCAGCAGCTCCCGACAGGGGGCGGATACGCAGTATTTT CASSSRQGADTQYF
TRBJ2-1 . TRBV7-2 . TGTGCCAGCAGCTTAGTAGGCACCCATAACAATGAGCAGTTCTTC CASSLVGTHNNEQFF
TRBJ2-7 . TRBV4-3 . TGCGCCAGCAGCCAAGATAGGATTCCCCGCTACGAGCAGTACTTC CASSQDRIPRYEQYF
TRBJ2-7 . TRBV4-2 TRBD1 TGTGCCAGCAGCCAAGATAGGGGGCCAACCTACGAGCAGTACTTC CASSQDRGPTYEQYF
TRBJ2-3 . TRBV5-6 . TGTGCCAGCAGCTTGCGGGCGCAGAGCACAGATACGCAGTATTTT CASSLRAQSTDTQYF
TRBJ2-7 . TRBV28 TRBD1 TGTGCCAGCAGCCCCGCCGGGACAGGTGGCGAGCAGTACTTC CASSPAGTGGEQYF
TRBJ1-4 once TRBV7-6 TRBD1 TGTGCCAGCAGCTCCGGACAGGTTGAAAAACTGTTTTTT CASSSGQVEKLFF
TRBJ1-6 . TRBV6-5 TRBD1 TGTGCCAGCGGGCCCACAGGGGGTTACCGTTCACCCCTCCACTTT CASGPTGGYRSPLHF
TRBJ1-5 . TRBV2 . TGTGCCACTACCTGGGATAGCAATCAGCCCCAGCATTTT CATTWDSNQPQHF
TRBJ2-4 . TRBV6-8 . TGTGCCAGCAGTTACTCAGGGGACTGGTTAGCCAAAAACATTCAGTACTTC CASSYSGDWLAKNIQYF
TRBJ1-1 . TRBV21-1 . TGTGCCGGCCATCGACCGAACACTGAAGCTTTCTTT CAGHRPNTEAFF
TRBJ2-5 . TRBV2 . TGTGCCAGCAGGAATTTGGGCGCCCAGTACTTC CASRNLGAQYF